The next 20 T cell receptor beta chains were all read from a single sample in a study of PD-1 blockade in classical Hodgkin lymphoma. Profiling relied on immunoSEQ multiplex PCR, and the TCRdb table lists in-frame clones only, not all of them. In the table there are roughly 14,000 clones, 85% to 90% of which are singletons. There was relapse after autologous stem cell transplantation in every patient, and there was variation in brentuximab vedotin exposure. This specimen consisted of peripheral blood mononuclear cells (PBMCs), obtained at baseline. All receptors come from a human donor with classical Hodgkin lymphoma.

The V and J genes are TRBV5-6 and TRBJ1-2; 9 positions agree with TRBD1. The J segment lost 7 bases and the V segment lost 1 base, leaving 5 bases of the junction unmatched. Germline CDR1 and CDR2: SGHDT and YYEEEE. The CDR3 contains 14 residues. The CDR3, as DNA: TGTGCCAGCAGCTTGACAGGGGGCGGGAGTGGCTACACCTTC. It specifies CASSLTGGGSGYTF.

V usage is TRBV19 and J usage is TRBJ1-6; D remains unclear. Trimming left V 7 bases short and J 10 bases short, with 5 bases between. The V gene's germline CDR1 is LNHDA and CDR2 SQIVND (reference sequence). The CDR3 has 10 residues. The CDR3 region is CASNCSPLHF. Here the CDR3 DNA reads TGTGCCAGTAATTGCTCACCCCTCCACTTT.

Concerning this clone itself: Other DNA sequences of this sample code for an identical CDR3. This sequence joins TRBV7-9 and TRBJ1-5; D remains ambiguous. The CDR3 spans 13 residues. Trimming removed 1 base at V and 7 bases at J, with 8 bases between. Looked up from germline, CDR1 is SEHNR and CDR2 is FQNEAQ (reference sequence). CDR3 in DNA: TGTGCCAGCAGCTTAGGTCCGAGCCAGCCCCAGCATTTT. Protein sequence: CASSLGPSQPQHF. Full variable domain (outside the CDR3, taken from reference TRBV7-9 and TRBJ1-5): DTGVSQNPRHKITKRGQNVTFRCDPISEHNRLYWYRQTLGQGPEFLTYFQNEAQLEKSRLLSDRFSAERPKGSFSTLEIQRTEQGDSAMYLCASSLGPSQPQHFGDGTRLSIL.

The chain has TRBV2 and TRBJ1-2, with a weak D call TRBD1 (5 bases). The CDR3 extends over 14 amino acids. Looked up from germline, CDR1 is SNHLY and CDR2 is FYNNEI. Between the trimmed V and J ends, which lost 4 bases and 5 bases, there was a span of 14 bases. The CDR3 region is CASSGGDEAYGYTF. In DNA form, the CDR3 reads TGTGCCAGCAGTGGGGGGGACGAGGCATATGGCTACACCTTC.

The chain links TRBV9 to TRBJ2-1, with 10 bases aligning to TRBD2. V shed 0 bases, J shed 8 bases, and the junction held 5 bases outside the gene matches. This CDR3 region has 15 residues. Germline CDR1 SGDLS, CDR2 YYNGEE. CDR3 DNA: TGTGCCAGCAGCGTAGTCAGCGGGGGGGCCGATGAGCAGTTCTTC. Translated: CASSVVSGGADEQFF.

The V call is TRBV9, the J call TRBJ2-1; D might be TRBD1 or TRBD2, each matching 6 bases. Trimming removed 3 bases from V and 5 bases from J, with 21 bases in between. The CDR3 runs to 17 residues. Germline values: CDR1 SGDLS, CDR2 YYNGEE. CDR3 in DNA: TGTGCCAGCAGCGCCGGCCAAGGGGGGTATACCCACAATGAGCAGTTCTTC. Translated: CASSAGQGGYTHNEQFF.

In regard to this clone: Its ends do not fully match the called genes, so a read error is possible. The rearrangement uses TRBV2 and TRBJ1-6; D remains unclear. From germline, CDR1 is SNHLY and CDR2 FYNNEI. This CDR3 spans 15 amino acids. This chain's CDR3 is CASSEGGPYNSPLHF. CDR3 DNA: TGTGCCAGCAGCGAAGGTGGTCCCTATAATTCACCCCTCCACTTT.

The chain recombines TRBV7-9 with TRBJ2-5; perhaps TRBD2 as D (5 bases). From germline, CDR1 is SEHNR and CDR2 FQNEAQ (reference sequence). Trimming removed 4 bases from V and 5 bases from J, with 11 bases in between. This CDR3 comprises 13 residues. CDR3 in DNA: TGTGCCAGCAGCTCGCGCGGGCCCGAGACCCAGTACTTC. Translated, it gives CASSSRGPETQYF.

The J gene is TRBJ1-4, the V gene TRBV15; tentative D call: TRBD1 (5 bases). The germline CDR1 and CDR2 sequences are LNHNV and YYDKDF (reference sequence). Trimming pared 5 bases from V and 6 bases from J, leaving 13 bases between. This CDR3 is 14 amino acids long. CDR3 DNA sequence: TGTGCCACCAGCGCCGGGACTGTATATGAAAAACTGTTTTTT. Its translation: CATSAGTVYEKLFF.

This chain connects TRBV28 to TRBJ2-1; no firm D call. Looked up from germline, CDR1 is MDHEN and CDR2 is SYDVKM. This CDR3 has 12 residues. Trimming shortened V by 6 bases and J by 8 bases, and 11 bases separated the two germline ends. The CDR3 nucleotides are TGTGCCAGCAGATTAGAGCGTCATGAGCAGTTCTTC. Protein product: CASRLERHEQFF.

The chain recombines TRBV9 with TRBJ1-3, with a tentative D call TRBD1 (5 bases). V lost 0 bases, J lost 2 bases, and 6 bases lay in between. This CDR3 is 14 amino acids long. The germline V gene has CDR1 SGDLS and CDR2 YYNGEE. The CDR3 DNA is TGTGCCAGCAGCGTAGGGGGCCCTGGAAACACCATATATTTT. It translates to CASSVGGPGNTIYF.

The rearrangement uses TRBV2 and TRBJ1-5; D call uncertain. The CDR3 has 12 amino acids. Trimming pared 6 bases from V and 4 bases from J, leaving 7 bases between. CDR1 and CDR2 (germline): SNHLY, FYNNEI. DNA of the CDR3: TGTGCCAGCAGGAATGGGAATCAGCCCCAGCATTTT. Translation: CASRNGNQPQHF.

The CDR3 is CASSLDRENTEAFF. CDR3 DNA: TGTGCCAGCAGCCTCGACAGAGAGAACACTGAAGCTTTCTTT. The chain carries TRBV7-2 and TRBJ1-1, with a tentative D call TRBD1 (5 bases). CDR3 size: 14 residues. Trimming left V 5 bases short and J 1 base short, with 11 bases between. Germline CDR1 SGHTA, CDR2 FQGNSA.

This chain links TRBV6-4 with TRBJ2-3; D is unresolved. The CDR3 has 13 residues. V was pared by 1 base and J by 5 bases, with 7 bases between. The germline V gene encodes CDR1 MRHNA and CDR2 SNTAGT. This chain's CDR3 is CASSDLPGDTQYF. The CDR3 region has the DNA TGTGCCAGCAGTGACTTACCAGGAGATACGCAGTATTTT.

The chain uses TRBV10-3 and TRBJ1-3; D ambiguous. Germline-derived CDR1 and CDR2 are ENHRY and SYGVKD. The CDR3 is 14 amino acids. V was cut by 7 bases and J by 8 bases, with 18 bases left in between. This CDR3 reads CAITEGNSEDTIYF. The CDR3 DNA is TGTGCCATCACCGAAGGGAACAGCGAGGACACCATATATTTT.

This chain connects TRBV11-3 to TRBJ1-2; 8 bases are shared with TRBD1. CDR1 SGHNT and CDR2 YENEEA come from the germline V gene. This CDR3 is 13 amino acids long. Unmatched junction bases numbered 1, after V lost 1 base and J lost 6 bases. The CDR3 coding sequence is TGTGCCAGCAGCTTAGGACAGGGGAATGGCTACACCTTC. It specifies CASSLGQGNGYTF.

This CDR3 reads CASQTGEGDTQYF. CDR3 nucleotides: TGCGCCAGTCAGACAGGGGAGGGGGATACGCAGTATTTT. The rearrangement joins TRBV5-1 to TRBJ2-3; perhaps TRBD1 as D (8 bases). V was shortened by 8 bases and J by 6 bases, with 16 bases between the two germline ends. This CDR3 is 13 amino acids long. Per the germline V gene, CDR1 is SGHRS and CDR2 is YFSETQ.

The chain carries TRBV15 and TRBJ1-6; TRBD1 matches at 7 bases. This CDR3 is built from 14 residues. The germline gives CDR1 LNHNV, CDR2 YYDKDF (reference sequence). The trim removed 4 bases at V and 9 bases at J, leaving 6 bases unmatched. The CDR3, as DNA: TGTGCCACCAGCAACAGGGGAAGAGGTTCACCCCTCCACTTT. Encoded protein: CATSNRGRGSPLHF.

This chain uses TRBV7-2 with TRBJ2-1, with 13 bases matching TRBD2. The germline V gene has CDR1 SGHTA and CDR2 FQGNSA. The CDR3 contains 17 residues. Germline trimming cut 5 bases from V and 9 bases from J; bases unmatched to any gene: 13. The CDR3, as DNA: TGTGCCAGCAGCCAACAACTAGCGGGGGGGCGGGGCGCTGAGCAGTTCTTC. Its protein is CASSQQLAGGRGAEQFF.

A few counts support this clone. J is TRBJ2-1 and V is TRBV10-3, with 10 bases matching TRBD2. V dropped 6 bases and J dropped 4; count of bases not matched to a gene: 6. Germline values: CDR1 ENHRY, CDR2 SYGVKD. The CDR3 has 15 residues. In DNA, the CDR3 is TGTGCCATCAGCCCTGGACTAGCGGTTTACAATGAGCAGTTCTTC. It specifies CAISPGLAVYNEQFF.